Described below is a single TCR beta chain sequence and its context. The data were taken from a study of cytomegalovirus exposure and HLA in healthy donors. 60 Vbeta and 13 Jbeta primers were used in PCR. Repertoires were generated with immunoSEQ multiplex PCR, while TCRdb's copy carries only in-frame clones and drops some. The sample includes 210,000 or so clones, around 83% of them seen just once. CDR1 is SGHRS, CDR2 YFSETQ, per germline. The CDR3 has 14 amino acids. Trimming took off 4 bases at V and 1 base at J, with 9 bases between the two ends. The receptor was isolated from a woman in her forties or fifties in good health and CMV-seropositive. The sequencing sample was made of PBMCs. The chain links TRBV5-1 to TRBJ1-3, with D perhaps TRBD1 (5 bases). The chain's CDR3 is CASSRGESGNTIYF. In DNA form, the CDR3 reads TGCGCCAGCAGCCGGGGGGAGTCTGGAAACACCATATATTTT.